The 23 T cell receptor beta chains presented below share a single source sample, sequenced in a study of OX40 agonist ivuxolimab in advanced cancers. The library was produced with the immunoSEQ multiplex PCR assay. The table was pulled from immuneACCESS by TCRdb, which kept in-frame rearrangements only. Such tables lose some clones; where checked, under half of the loss comes from unresolved V genes, and the rest has no known cause. For this sample the table gives around 15,000 clones, of which about 86% were detected only once. The ten most abundant clones make up 15% to 20% of the sample. The material was CD4+ or CD8+ T cells sorted from blood, obtained in a trial of the OX40 agonist ivuxolimab. These receptors were taken from an adult with an advanced solid tumor such as melanoma, head and neck, liver or kidney cancer.

In this sample, this clone turned up once. CDR3 nucleotide sequence: TGTGCCAGCAGTTTATCCCGACAGGCTAACTATGGCTACACCTTC. Translation: CASSLSRQANYGYTF. The chain recombines TRBV27 with TRBJ1-2; a possible D gene is TRBD1 (6 bases). This CDR3 has 15 amino acids. Germline assignment: CDR1 MNHEY and CDR2 SMNVEV (reference sequence). Between the trimmed V and J ends, which lost 0 bases and 0 bases, there was a span of 8 bases.

In DNA form, the CDR3 reads TGTGCCAGCGTGGGGGGCAGGGGGCCCACCTATGGCTACACCTTC. Amino acid sequence: CASVGGRGPTYGYTF. The rearrangement links TRBV6-5 to TRBJ1-2; 8 bases line up with TRBD1. Per the germline V gene, CDR1 is MNHEY and CDR2 is SVGAGI. Trimming took 8 bases from V and 4 from J; bases not matched to a gene: 12. The CDR3 has 15 residues.

The V gene is TRBV6-1, the J gene TRBJ1-2; no firm D call. The germline CDR1 and CDR2 sequences are MNHNS and SASEGT. This CDR3 has 15 residues. Trimming cost V 7 bases and J 4 bases, with 19 bases left between them. The CDR3 spells CASNKGPVGIYGYTF. The CDR3 DNA reads as TGTGCCAGCAATAAAGGACCGGTGGGCATCTATGGCTACACCTTC.

The chain combines TRBV7-6 with TRBJ2-1; D gene ambiguous. Per germline, CDR1 SGHVS and CDR2 FNYEAQ. The V gene lost 0 bases and the J gene lost 6 bases, with 9 bases spanning the gap. The CDR3 is 14 residues long. DNA of the CDR3: TGTGCCAGCAGCTTAGCAGGCCTGACCAATGAGCAGTTCTTC. Amino acid sequence: CASSLAGLTNEQFF.

CDR3 amino acids: CASSSGYEQFF. DNA for the CDR3: TGTGCCAGCAGTTCGGGCTATGAGCAGTTCTTC. The V and J genes are TRBV7-3 and TRBJ2-1, with D hard to call. The CDR3 is made up of 11 amino acids. Germline loops: CDR1 SGHTA, CDR2 FQGTGA. Trimming pared 6 bases from V and 8 bases from J, leaving 8 bases between. The full variable domain, its missing parts supplied by reference TRBV7-3 and TRBJ2-1, is GAGVSQTPSNKVTEKGKYVELRCDPISGHTALYWYRQSLGQGPEFLIYFQGTGAADDSGLPNDRFFAVRPEGSVSTLKIQRTERGDSAVYLCASSSGYEQFFGPGTRLTVL.

This sequence joins TRBV5-1 and TRBJ1-2; 7 positions agree with TRBD1. The length of the CDR3 is 14 residues. V trimming: 4 bases; J trimming: 3 bases; junction bases outside the gene matches: 6. CDR1 is SGHRS, CDR2 YFSETQ, per germline. The DNA of the CDR3 is TGCGCCAGCAGCCCAACCGGGACAGACTATGGCTACACCTTC. This sequence encodes CASSPTGTDYGYTF.

The chain links TRBV15 to TRBJ2-2, with D perhaps TRBD2 (6 bases). V was trimmed by 2 bases and J by 4 bases, leaving 14 bases between them. The CDR3 consists of 16 residues. Germline CDR1 reads LNHNV; CDR2 reads YYDKDF (reference sequence). CDR3 amino acids: CATSRSRLEGTGELFF. CDR3 DNA sequence: TGTGCCACCAGCAGATCAAGACTAGAGGGCACCGGGGAGCTGTTTTTT.

The chain has TRBV19 and TRBJ2-7; 8 bases match TRBD1. This CDR3 region has 15 residues. Looked up from germline, CDR1 is LNHDA and CDR2 is SQIVND (reference sequence). Trimming took 6 bases from V and 3 from J; bases not matched to a gene: 10. CDR3 bases: TGTGCCAGTAGCAGCAGGGACAGGAGTTACTACGAGCAGTACTTC. It translates to CASSSRDRSYYEQYF.

The V call is TRBV10-2, the J call TRBJ1-5, with TRBD1 identical over 7 bases. V lost 0 bases and J lost 5; bases outside the gene matches: 7. From germline, CDR1 is WSHSY and CDR2 SAAADI. The CDR3 contains 16 residues. The chain's CDR3 is CASSESTPTGDQPQHF. The DNA for the CDR3 is TGCGCCAGCAGTGAGTCGACCCCCACAGGGGATCAGCCCCAGCATTTT.

J is TRBJ2-5 and V is TRBV5-1, with 7 bases matching TRBD2. CDR3 length: 14 amino acids. Germline V CDR1 and CDR2: SGHRS, YFSETQ. Trimming cost V 4 bases and J 4 bases; bases outside gene matches: 7. CDR3 nucleotide sequence: TGCGCCAGCAGCCGACTAGCCGGGGGAGAGACCCAGTACTTC. It codes for CASSRLAGGETQYF. Together with reference TRBV5-1 and TRBJ2-5, the CDR3 gives the full variable domain: KAGVTQTPRYLIKTRGQQVTLSCSPISGHRSVSWYQQTPGQGLQFLFEYFSETQRNKGNFPGRFSGRQFSNSRSEMNVSTLELGDSALYLCASSRLAGGETQYFGPGTRLLVL.

The count of this clone is one. J is TRBJ2-1 and V is TRBV29-1; 11 nucleotides agree with TRBD2. The CDR3 runs to 13 residues. CDR1 and CDR2 (germline): SQVTM, ANQGSEA. V lost 6 bases, J lost 4 bases, and 2 bases stayed unmatched. The CDR3 here is CSVGTSGYNEQFF. The DNA of the CDR3 is TGCAGCGTCGGGACTAGCGGATACAATGAGCAGTTCTTC.

The V call is TRBV28, the J call TRBJ1-5; no firm D call. Looked up from germline, CDR1 is MDHEN and CDR2 is SYDVKM. V was shortened by 1 base and J by 3 bases, with 10 bases between the two germline ends. This CDR3 is built from 15 residues. CDR3 sequence (DNA): TGTGCCAGCAGTTTATCCGGACGGTACAATCAGCCCCAGCATTTT. This translates into CASSLSGRYNQPQHF.

This clone was observed a handful of times. This rearrangement joins TRBV5-1 to TRBJ2-3; D might be TRBD1 (6 bases). CDR1 and CDR2 (germline): SGHRS, YFSETQ. The CDR3 sequence is 16 residues long. V was pared by 0 bases and J by 2 bases, with 13 bases between. The chain's CDR3 is CASSLGDIFFTDTQYF. DNA of the CDR3: TGCGCCAGCAGCTTGGGGGACATTTTCTTCACAGATACGCAGTATTTT.

The V and J genes are TRBV6-5 and TRBJ2-7, with D possibly matching TRBD1 (6 bases). The CDR3 is made up of 13 amino acids. Germline V lookup: CDR1 MNHEY, CDR2 SVGAGI. V shed 7 bases and J shed 5 bases, with 15 bases lying between them. This CDR3 reads CASTTPTGNEQYF. The CDR3 DNA is TGTGCCAGCACCACCCCCACAGGGAACGAGCAGTACTTC.

This chain uses TRBV13 with TRBJ2-5, with D unclear. Germline lookup yields CDR1 PRHDT and CDR2 FYEKMQ (reference sequence). The CDR3 runs to 12 residues. V was trimmed by 1 base and J by 4 bases, leaving 4 bases between them. CDR3 in amino acids: CASSLVGETQYF. The CDR3 DNA reads as TGTGCCAGCAGCTTAGTGGGAGAGACCCAGTACTTC. Drawing the rest from reference TRBV13 and TRBJ2-5, the complete variable domain is AAGVIQSPRHLIKEKRETATLKCYPIPRHDTVYWYQQGPGQDPQFLISFYEKMQSDKGSIPDRFSAQQFSDYHSELNMSSLELGDSALYFCASSLVGETQYFGPGTRLLVL.

CDR3 protein: CASSVGWTTYEQYF. DNA for the CDR3: TGTGCCAGCAGCGTAGGGTGGACCACCTACGAGCAGTACTTC. The gene calls are TRBV9 and TRBJ2-7, with D uncertain. The ends were cut back, 0 bases at V and 2 bases at J, with 9 bases in the middle. Per the germline V gene, CDR1 is SGDLS and CDR2 is YYNGEE. CDR3 length: 14 residues.

The chain employs TRBV4-1 and TRBJ2-1; D might be TRBD2 (5 bases). The length of the CDR3 is 12 residues. The germline CDR1 and CDR2 sequences are MGHRA and YSYEKL. The germline V and J ends were trimmed by 3 bases and 12 bases, with 12 bases remaining between them. The CDR3 loop reads CASSQDSGGQFF. The CDR3 nucleotides are TGCGCCAGCAGCCAGGACTCCGGAGGGCAGTTCTTC.

The rearrangement joins TRBV5-1 to TRBJ2-3; D perhaps matches TRBD2 (6 bases). Trimming removed 5 bases at V and 0 bases at J, with 10 bases between. This CDR3 spans 14 amino acids. Germline assignment: CDR1 SGHRS and CDR2 YFSETQ. CDR3 in amino acids: CASRDYFSTDTQYF. DNA for the CDR3: TGCGCCAGCAGGGACTATTTTAGCACAGATACGCAGTATTTT. Complete variable domain (other parts from reference TRBV5-1 and TRBJ2-3): KAGVTQTPRYLIKTRGQQVTLSCSPISGHRSVSWYQQTPGQGLQFLFEYFSETQRNKGNFPGRFSGRQFSNSRSEMNVSTLELGDSALYLCASRDYFSTDTQYFGPGTRLTVL.

The rearrangement links TRBV10-3 to TRBJ1-1; a weak D match, TRBD1 (5 bases). Trimming took off 3 bases at V and 4 bases at J, with 9 bases between the two ends. CDR1 is ENHRY, CDR2 SYGVKD, per germline. The CDR3 runs to 13 residues. CDR3 protein: CAISDRDSTEAFF. In DNA, the CDR3 is TGTGCCATCAGTGACAGGGATTCCACTGAAGCTTTCTTT.

V is TRBV29-1 and J is TRBJ2-3, with 9 bases that match TRBD2. V dropped 7 bases and J dropped 10; count of bases not matched to a gene: 6. The germline V gene has CDR1 SQVTM and CDR2 ANQGSEA. The CDR3 spans 11 residues. The CDR3 loop reads CSALLAGSQYF. CDR3 bases: TGCAGCGCCCTTCTAGCGGGATCGCAGTATTTT.

The V and J genes are TRBV11-1 and TRBJ2-5, with 10 positions matching TRBD2. The CDR3 runs to 14 residues. Trimming at V came to 5 bases and at J to 5 bases, leaving 5 bases not matched to a gene. The germline CDR1 and CDR2 sequences are SGHAT and FQDESV (reference sequence). CDR3 nucleotides: TGTGCCAGCAGCCGTCTAGCGGGAGTTGAGACCCAGTACTTC. Translating it yields CASSRLAGVETQYF.

The rearrangement joins TRBV10-3 to TRBJ2-7, with D perhaps given as TRBD1 or TRBD2 (6 bases each). Germline V gives CDR1 ENHRY, CDR2 SYGVKD. The CDR3 extends over 14 amino acids. The ends were cut back, 3 bases at V and 5 bases at J, with 14 bases in the middle. As DNA, the CDR3 is TGTGCCATCAGTGAAAGGGGGGATCTTGACGAGCAGTACTTC. This codes for CAISERGDLDEQYF.

CDR3 sequence: CASSVQGPPLHF. CDR3 nucleotides: TGTGCCAGCAGCGTCCAAGGGCCACCCCTCCACTTT. The chain has TRBV2 and TRBJ1-6; unclear D gene. The CDR3 spans 12 residues. Between the trimmed V and J ends, which lost 6 bases and 11 bases, there was a span of 11 bases. Germline V gene sequence: CDR1 SNHLY, CDR2 FYNNEI.